This entry lists 32 T cell receptor beta chains sequenced from one sample in a study of T cell responses to AZD1222 COVID-19 vaccine. Here immunoSEQ multiplex PCR was the method, and the copy in TCRdb shows in-frame clones only, minus some. Among 130,000 or so clones listed, more than 80% were seen once. Here the sequenced sample was peripheral blood, taken on day 0 of AZD1222 vaccination. Receptors were obtained from an adult in good health.

The genes are TRBV5-5 and TRBJ1-6; 9 bases line up with TRBD1. V shed 0 bases and J 6 bases; nucleotides not matched to a gene: 7. Germline values: CDR1 SGHKS, CDR2 YYEKEE (reference sequence). This CDR3 contains 17 residues. DNA of the CDR3: TGTGCCAGCAGCTTGGAACGTAGGACAGGGGTTAATTCACCCCTCCACTTT. This translates into CASSLERRTGVNSPLHF.

V gene TRBV30 combines with J gene TRBJ2-7, with D possibly being TRBD1 (6 bases). Germline CDR1 is GTSNPN and CDR2 is SVGIG (reference sequence). The germline V and J ends were trimmed by 5 bases and 4 bases, with 18 bases remaining between them. The CDR3 has 14 residues. The CDR3, as DNA: TGTGCCTGGGGCCGATATAACAGGGCGTACGAGCAGTACTTC. This sequence encodes CAWGRYNRAYEQYF.

The chain joins TRBV15 to TRBJ2-3; D possibly corresponds to TRBD2 (6 bases). CDR1 LNHNV and CDR2 YYDKDF come from the germline V gene (reference sequence). The germline V and J ends were trimmed by 1 base and 2 bases, with 13 bases remaining between them. This CDR3 contains 16 residues. The CDR3 sequence is CATSRGDWGSTDTQYF. DNA of the CDR3: TGTGCCACCAGCAGAGGGGACTGGGGGTCCACAGATACGCAGTATTTT.

This rearrangement joins TRBV6-4 to TRBJ2-5; TRBD2 aligns across 7 bases. Germline V gene sequence: CDR1 MRHNA, CDR2 SNTAGT. V was clipped by 8 bases and J by 5 bases; unmatched bases: 8. The length of the CDR3 is 13 residues. The CDR3 is CASFSGARETQYF. Here the CDR3 DNA reads TGTGCCAGCTTCAGCGGGGCCAGGGAGACCCAGTACTTC.

V is TRBV2 and J is TRBJ2-3, with TRBD1 matching over 7 bases. CDR3 size: 14 residues. The V gene end was trimmed by 6 bases and the J gene end by 3 bases; junction bases not matched to a gene: 6. Germline V lookup: CDR1 SNHLY, CDR2 FYNNEI. CDR3 in DNA: TGTGCCAGCAGAACAGGGGTAGAGACAGATACGCAGTATTTT. Translation gives CASRTGVETDTQYF.

The rearrangement joins TRBV5-1 to TRBJ2-1, with TRBD2 identical over 14 bases. The V gene's germline CDR1 is SGHRS and CDR2 YFSETQ. The ends lost 4 bases at V and 7 bases at J; junction bases unmatched: 7. This CDR3 is 16 amino acids long. The CDR3 region has the DNA TGCGCCAGCAGCCCGGGACTAGCGGGGGCCGGGAATGAGCAGTTCTTC. This gives the protein CASSPGLAGAGNEQFF. Using reference TRBV5-1 and TRBJ2-1 for the parts outside the CDR3, the full variable domain is KAGVTQTPRYLIKTRGQQVTLSCSPISGHRSVSWYQQTPGQGLQFLFEYFSETQRNKGNFPGRFSGRQFSNSRSEMNVSTLELGDSALYLCASSPGLAGAGNEQFFGPGTRLTVL.

The chain is built from TRBV5-4 and TRBJ1-2; 7 bases agree with TRBD1. V was pared by 4 bases and J by 5 bases, with 20 bases of the junction left unmatched. The germline CDR1 and CDR2 sequences are SGHNT and YYREEE (reference sequence). The CDR3 sequence is 18 residues long. DNA for the CDR3: TGTGCCAGCAGCCCCTCGACAGGGAGCGCGGTAAGGACTTATGGCTACACCTTC. Amino acid sequence: CASSPSTGSAVRTYGYTF. Full variable domain (missing parts from reference TRBV5-4 and TRBJ1-2): ETGVTQSPTHLIKTRGQQVTLRCSSQSGHNTVSWYQQALGQGPQFIFQYYREEENGRGNFPPRFSGLQFPNYSSELNVNALELDDSALYLCASSPSTGSAVRTYGYTFGSGTRLTVV.

This sequence joins TRBV7-2 and TRBJ2-2; D is unresolved. Trimming removed 4 bases at V and 2 bases at J, with 14 bases between. There are 16 residues in the CDR3. Per the germline V gene, CDR1 is SGHTA and CDR2 is FQGNSA. CDR3 in amino acids: CASSSTGPQNTGELFF. In DNA form, the CDR3 reads TGTGCCAGCAGCTCAACCGGGCCTCAAAACACCGGGGAGCTGTTTTTT.

The V call is TRBV10-3, the J call TRBJ1-5; 12 bases are a match to TRBD1. The CDR3 sequence is 16 residues long. V shed 5 bases and J 1 base; nucleotides not matched to a gene: 3. CDR1 is ENHRY, CDR2 SYGVKD, per germline. The CDR3 protein is CAISPGQGASNQPQHF. CDR3 sequence (DNA): TGTGCCATCAGTCCGGGACAGGGGGCAAGCAATCAGCCCCAGCATTTT.

The genes are TRBV7-3 and TRBJ2-1; 7 bases align to TRBD2. With 2 bases clipped from V and 4 bases from J, the junction kept 5 bases outside the gene matches. CDR1 and CDR2 (germline): SGHTA, FQGTGA. CDR3 length: 15 residues. CDR3 in amino acids: CASSLSGREYNEQFF. CDR3 bases: TGTGCCAGCAGCTTATCGGGGCGGGAGTACAATGAGCAGTTCTTC.

The V call is TRBV6-5, the J call TRBJ1-4; D is perhaps TRBD1 (6 bases). The CDR3 extends over 13 amino acids. Trimming stripped 6 bases from V and 3 bases from J, with 8 bases between. Germline loops: CDR1 MNHEY, CDR2 SVGAGI. The chain's CDR3 is CASRTGPNEKLFF. The CDR3 DNA sequence: TGTGCCAGCAGAACAGGGCCTAATGAAAAACTGTTTTTT.

J is TRBJ1-5 and V is TRBV7-9; no definite D call. This CDR3 has 11 amino acids. Germline V gene sequence: CDR1 SEHNR, CDR2 FQNEAQ (reference sequence). Trimming shortened V by 7 bases and J by 6 bases, and 7 bases separated the two germline ends. The CDR3 coding sequence is TGTGCCAGCAAGCGGGGTCAGCCCCAGCATTTT. Protein sequence: CASKRGQPQHF.

This sequence joins TRBV10-1 and TRBJ1-5; 8 bases are a match to TRBD1. The CDR3 covers 16 residues. After removal of 5 bases from V and 4 bases from J, the junction contained 10 bases not matched to a gene. The germline V gene encodes CDR1 WNHNN and CDR2 SYGVQD (reference sequence). The CDR3 coding sequence is TGCGCCAGCAGTCACTCCGGGACAGGATTTAATCAGCCCCAGCATTTT. As protein: CASSHSGTGFNQPQHF.

The rearrangement links TRBV5-6 to TRBJ2-7; the D gene is possibly TRBD1 (5 bases). Trimming removed 4 bases at V and 1 base at J, with 6 bases between. The CDR3 consists of 12 residues. Germline V gene lookup returns CDR1 SGHDT and CDR2 YYEEEE. CDR3 DNA sequence: TGTGCCAGCAGCGCAGGGTCCTACGAGCAGTACTTC. Amino acid sequence: CASSAGSYEQYF. The full variable domain, rest sourced from reference TRBV5-6 and TRBJ2-7, is DAGVTQSPTHLIKTRGQQVTLRCSPKSGHDTVSWYQQALGQGPQFIFQYYEEEERQRGNFPDRFSGHQFPNYSSELNVNALLLGDSALYLCASSAGSYEQYFGPGTRLTVT.

Only one count was recorded for this clone. This rearrangement joins TRBV28 to TRBJ1-2; 8 nucleotides agree with TRBD1. Germline assignment: CDR1 MDHEN and CDR2 SYDVKM. This CDR3 has 13 residues. V gave up 6 bases and J gave up 8 bases; unmatched junction bases: 8. The CDR3 loop is CASRPGGSWGYTF. CDR3 DNA sequence: TGTGCCAGCAGACCAGGGGGCAGTTGGGGCTACACCTTC.

The chain recombines TRBV27 with TRBJ1-1; D unclear. Germline V gene data show CDR1 as MNHEY and CDR2 as SMNVEV (reference sequence). V was cut by 4 bases and J by 0 bases, with 6 bases left in between. This CDR3 comprises 13 residues. The CDR3, as DNA: TGTGCCAGCAGTTCTCAGATGAACACTGAAGCTTTCTTT. This codes for CASSSQMNTEAFF.

The chain combines TRBV27 with TRBJ2-1; D is unresolved. The CDR3 covers 14 residues. Per germline, CDR1 MNHEY and CDR2 SMNVEV (reference sequence). Trimming removed 3 bases at V and 10 bases at J, with 16 bases between. CDR3 residues: CASSFGPKVGEQFF. CDR3 sequence (DNA): TGTGCCAGCAGTTTCGGGCCGAAGGTTGGAGAGCAGTTCTTC.

The chain employs TRBV25-1 and TRBJ2-1; 7 bases align to TRBD2. The CDR3 runs to 14 residues. V shed 7 bases, J shed 7 bases, and the junction held 10 bases outside the gene matches. The germline gives CDR1 MGHDK, CDR2 SYGVNS. The CDR3 nucleotides are TGTGCCAGCATCCCAGGCGGGGGAGTGAATGAGCAGTTCTTC. Protein product: CASIPGGGVNEQFF.

The chain combines TRBV11-2 with TRBJ1-2; 8 bases align to TRBD1. CDR3 length: 17 residues. Germline V lookup: CDR1 SGHAT, CDR2 FQNNGV. V was pared by 1 base and J by 3 bases, with 10 bases of the junction left unmatched. The CDR3, as DNA: TGTGCCAGCAGCTTAGCGGCTGCAGGGGGCGCGTACTATGGCTACACCTTC. It is translated as CASSLAAAGGAYYGYTF.

The chain employs TRBV11-2 and TRBJ2-7; no clear D gene. Germline CDR1 SGHAT, CDR2 FQNNGV. V lost 2 bases and J 3 bases, leaving 8 bases between the germline ends. This CDR3 region has 13 residues. The CDR3 region is CASSLFVDYEQYF. CDR3 coding DNA: TGTGCCAGCAGCTTATTTGTGGACTACGAGCAGTACTTC.

This chain uses TRBV20-1 with TRBJ1-5; perhaps TRBD1 as D (6 bases). The CDR3 has 10 residues. CDR1 and CDR2 (germline): DFQATT, SNEGSKA (reference sequence). Between the trimmed V and J ends, which lost 6 bases and 11 bases, there was a span of 11 bases. The CDR3 reads CSAAQGTQHF. Here the CDR3 DNA reads TGCAGTGCCGCTCAGGGGACCCAGCATTTT.

This chain uses TRBV9 with TRBJ2-2; D ambiguous. The CDR3 extends over 14 amino acids. Trimming stripped 4 bases from V and 4 bases from J, with 11 bases between. From germline, CDR1 is SGDLS and CDR2 YYNGEE. For the CDR3, the DNA is TGTGCCAGCAGCCCTAGGTTACTCACCGGGGAGCTGTTTTTT. Its protein product is CASSPRLLTGELFF. Together with reference TRBV9 and TRBJ2-2, the CDR3 gives the full variable domain: DSGVTQTPKHLITATGQRVTLRCSPRSGDLSVYWYQQSLDQGLQFLIQYYNGEERAKGNILERFSAQQFPDLHSELNLSSLELGDSALYFCASSPRLLTGELFFGEGSRLTVL.

The chain links TRBV7-9 to TRBJ2-7; the D gene could be TRBD1 or TRBD2 (5 bases each). Germline CDR1 and CDR2: SEHNR and FQNEAQ (reference sequence). With 4 bases removed from V and 1 base from J, the gap between germline ends came to 14 bases. This CDR3 is 15 amino acids long. Here the CDR3 reads CASSSQRGRSYEQYF. The DNA of the CDR3 is TGTGCCAGCAGCTCGCAGAGGGGCAGGTCCTACGAGCAGTACTTC.

This clone was counted once. CDR3 sequence: CASSPGTGTDTQYF. The CDR3 DNA is TGCGCCAGCAGCCCCGGGACGGGCACAGATACGCAGTATTTT. The rearrangement links TRBV5-1 to TRBJ2-3; tentatively, D is TRBD1 or TRBD2 (5 bases each). Germline CDR1 and CDR2: SGHRS and YFSETQ. This CDR3 is built from 14 residues. The germline V and J ends were trimmed by 4 bases and 1 base, with 10 bases remaining between them.

The chain recombines TRBV7-2 with TRBJ1-3, with D tentatively TRBD1 (6 bases). V dropped 1 base and J dropped 0 bases, with 10 bases sitting between them. CDR3 length: 16 amino acids. Germline V gene data show CDR1 as SGHTA and CDR2 as FQGNSA. CDR3: CASSLDQGSSGNTIYF. Here the CDR3 DNA reads TGTGCCAGCAGCTTAGATCAGGGGAGCTCTGGAAACACCATATATTTT.

The chain couples TRBV18 to TRBJ2-1; D is possibly TRBD2 (6 bases). V shed 3 bases and J shed 0 bases, with 9 bases lying between them. CDR3 length equals 15 residues. Germline lookup yields CDR1 KGHSH and CDR2 LQKENI. CDR3 region: CASSPGGSSYNEQFF. CDR3 coding DNA: TGTGCCAGCTCACCGGGAGGTAGCTCCTACAATGAGCAGTTCTTC.

In DNA form, the CDR3 reads TGTGCCAGCAGTTTCAGCCCGGGACAGGGGAATGGCTACACCTTC. Translating it yields CASSFSPGQGNGYTF. The V and J genes are TRBV27 and TRBJ1-2, with TRBD1 matching over 10 bases. Germline trimming cut 3 bases from V and 6 bases from J; bases unmatched to any gene: 7. Germline lookup yields CDR1 MNHEY and CDR2 SMNVEV (reference sequence). The CDR3 has 15 amino acids.

This sequence joins TRBV24-1 and TRBJ2-1; weak D call: TRBD1 (6 bases). Germline V lookup: CDR1 KGHDR, CDR2 SFDVKD. Trimming removed 5 bases at V and 2 bases at J, with 9 bases between. The CDR3 consists of 14 residues. The CDR3 protein is CATSAQGTYNEQFF. CDR3 coding DNA: TGTGCCACCAGTGCCCAGGGGACCTACAATGAGCAGTTCTTC.

The chain couples TRBV4-3 to TRBJ2-3, with TRBD2 matching over 11 bases. Germline CDR1 and CDR2: LGHNA and YSLEER. Unmatched junction bases numbered 8, after V lost 8 bases and J lost 4 bases. The CDR3 contains 15 residues. The CDR3 loop is CASSLAGVGADTQYF. CDR3 sequence (DNA): TGCGCCAGCTCACTAGCGGGGGTCGGCGCAGATACGCAGTATTTT.

The chain links TRBV10-1 to TRBJ1-6; D gene uncertain. V was trimmed by 8 bases and J by 0 bases, leaving 8 bases between them. Germline CDR1 is WNHNN and CDR2 is SYGVQD (reference sequence). The CDR3 has 14 amino acids. CDR3 residues: CASWVSSYNSPLHF. The CDR3 DNA is TGCGCCAGCTGGGTAAGCTCCTATAATTCACCCCTCCACTTT.

V usage is TRBV9 and J usage is TRBJ2-3, with unresolved D. Looked up from germline, CDR1 is SGDLS and CDR2 is YYNGEE. Trimming removed 0 bases at V and 2 bases at J, with 19 bases between. The CDR3 covers 18 residues. CDR3 protein: CASSVVGIGETSTDTQYF. CDR3 nucleotides: TGTGCCAGCAGCGTAGTAGGAATAGGCGAAACCTCCACAGATACGCAGTATTTT.

CDR3 nucleotide sequence: TGTGCCAGCAGTTCCTACGGACAGGGAGGCAATCAGCCCCAGCATTTT. Translating gives CASSSYGQGGNQPQHF. This rearrangement joins TRBV27 to TRBJ1-5, with 8 bases lining up with TRBD1. CDR1 is MNHEY, CDR2 SMNVEV, per germline (reference sequence). The CDR3 runs 16 residues. With V trimmed by 4 bases and J by 2 bases, 7 bases remained unmatched.